This is a list of T cell receptor beta chains from one sample in a study of shared clonotypes between healthy human individuals. Libraries were prepared by immunoSEQ multiplex PCR; TCRdb keeps only in-frame clonotypes and omits some of them. This table holds 2 million to 2.5 million clones, more than 85% found once. Material for sequencing was naive CD4+ T cells from PBMCs. Every receptor here comes from a man younger than 30 in good health. Some clones in this sample may be carry-over from other donors' samples. Both conserved end residues are trimmed from each CDR3.

TRBJ2-1,13,TRBV6-1,ASSQPTSGMYEQF
TRBJ2-2,13,TRBV18,ASADRAPNTGELF
TRBJ2-3,12,TRBV4-1,ASSQSIVADTQY
TRBJ2-1,13,TRBV14,ASSQGLLASNEQF
TRBJ1-1,9,TRBV28,ASRGNTEAF
TRBJ1-5,14,TRBV18,ASSPLGTGINQPQH
TRBJ2-1,10,TRBV2,ATVGPYNEQF
TRBJ2-2,12,TRBV7-3,ASSPARDTGELF
TRBJ2-5,16,TRBV18,ASSPFATMTSGIETQY
TRBJ2-1,14,TRBV28,ASSLVFRAYYNEQF
TRBJ2-1,13,TRBV4-3,ASSQEGVSYNEQF
TRBJ2-1,14,TRBV7-8,ASSPRGREGLGGQF